Each of the 19 T cell receptor beta chains below was sequenced from the same sample in a study of response to subunit inactivated influenza vaccine (dated by TCRdb to the late 2010s). Receptor amplification or capture employed RT-PCR. Sequenced on an Illumina HiSeq 2500. TCRdb's own reprocessing of the public reads used fastp at Q25 and MiXCR and kept productive beta chains. Identical CDR3 protein sequences are pooled into one entry, listed with their most common genes and DNA. Present in this sample are fewer than 600,000 distinct CDR3 sequences, roughly 7.9% of which were seen just once. The ten largest make up under 15% of the sample. The sample in question was PBMCs from blood, obtained 23 to 25 months after vaccination. These receptors all stem from a man between 50 and 69 years old who received an inactivated influenza vaccine. Donor details come from another sample of the same person, matched by shared clones.

This clonotype was picked up a small number of times. V gene TRBV5-1 combines with J gene TRBJ2-1; D unclear. Germline CDR1 and CDR2: SGHRS and YFSETQ. V lost 3 bases and J lost 9, with 13 bases in between. This CDR3 region has 13 residues. CDR3 loop: CASSSASSSEQFF. Here the CDR3 DNA reads TGCGCCAGCAGCTCCGCATCATCGAGTGAGCAGTTCTTC.

This chain connects TRBV5-1 to TRBJ2-7; D not certain. This CDR3 comprises 16 residues. Trimming shortened V by 0 bases and J by 2 bases, and 15 bases separated the two germline ends. CDR1 is SGHRS and CDR2 is YFSETQ in the germline V gene. The CDR3 protein is CASSLGPFTPPYEQYF. As DNA, the CDR3 is TGCGCCAGCAGCTTGGGGCCATTCACCCCCCCCTACGAGCAGTACTTC.

This clonotype occurred many times. The rearrangement links TRBV19 to TRBJ1-5; the D is unclear. Germline CDR1 LNHDA, CDR2 SQIVND (reference sequence). V lost 4 bases to trimming and J lost 2 bases, with 12 bases between them. This CDR3 region has 15 residues. This CDR3 reads CASSSIEIGNQPQHF. CDR3 DNA sequence: TGTGCCAGTAGTAGTATTGAGATAGGCAATCAGCCCCAGCATTTT.

This chain connects TRBV30 to TRBJ1-1; D is uncertain. The germline gives CDR1 GTSNPN, CDR2 SVGIG (reference sequence). The CDR3 is 13 residues long. V lost 0 bases, J lost 5 bases, and 10 bases lay in between. The CDR3 loop reads CAWSVQSGTEAFF. The CDR3 DNA is TGTGCCTGGAGTGTACAAAGTGGGACTGAAGCTTTCTTT. Looking up the rest from reference TRBV30 and TRBJ1-1 gives the full variable domain: SQTIHQWPATLVQPVGSPLSLECTVEGTSNPNLYWYRQAAGRGLQLLFYSVGIGQISSEVPQNLSASRPQDRQFILSSKKLLLSDSGFYLCAWSVQSGTEAFFGQGTRLTVV.

The chain employs TRBV2 and TRBJ2-5; D possibly matches TRBD1 or TRBD2 (5 bases each). In germline, CDR1 is SNHLY, CDR2 FYNNEI. The CDR3 length is 14 residues. V dropped 4 bases and J dropped 12 bases, with 21 bases sitting between them. CDR3 nucleotides: TGTGCCAGCAGTGGGAATCAGGGATTAGGAGGCGAGTACTTC. It translates to CASSGNQGLGGEYF.

J is TRBJ1-2 and V is TRBV9; TRBD1 matches 7 bases. The CDR3 is made up of 14 amino acids. The trim removed 4 bases at V and 8 bases at J, leaving 11 bases unmatched. Germline V gene sequence: CDR1 SGDLS, CDR2 YYNGEE. Here the CDR3 DNA reads TGTGCCAGCAGCACCCGAGACAGGGCCGGGGGCTACACCTTC. Translated: CASSTRDRAGGYTF.

This clonotype has just a few counts. V and J are TRBV12-3 or TRBV12-4 and TRBJ2-2, with 8 bases lining up with TRBD2. The J segment lost 3 bases and the V segment lost 3 bases, leaving 6 bases of the junction unmatched. The CDR3 contains 16 residues. The CDR3 DNA is TGTGCCAGCAGTTTCGGCGGGGGGCTTGACACCGGGGAGCTGTTTTTT. Amino acids: CASSFGGGLDTGELFF.

This clonotype was counted many times. The V gene is TRBV6-1, the J gene TRBJ1-4; possibly TRBD1 for D (5 bases). Per the germline V gene, CDR1 is MNHNS and CDR2 is SASEGT. Deletions cut 7 bases from V and 5 bases from J, with 17 bases between. The CDR3 extends over 15 amino acids. The chain's CDR3 is CASTNGVGGNEKLFF. The CDR3 coding sequence is TGTGCCAGCACCAACGGGGTGGGGGGGAATGAAAAACTGTTTTTT.

The gene calls are TRBV12-3 or TRBV12-4 and TRBJ2-7, with 10 bases that match TRBD1. The CDR3 has 16 amino acids. V lost 4 bases, J lost 6 bases, and 12 bases stayed unmatched. CDR3 residues: CASSSGFGTGVSEQYF. DNA for the CDR3: TGTGCCAGCAGTTCCGGTTTTGGGACAGGGGTAAGCGAGCAGTACTTC.

The chain recombines TRBV28 with TRBJ2-7, with D perhaps given as TRBD1 or TRBD2 (6 bases each). The CDR3 has 17 residues. CDR1 and CDR2 from the germline V gene are MDHEN and SYDVKM. V was trimmed by 5 bases and J by 1 base, leaving 21 bases between them. The CDR3 sequence is CASSPRGLARGSYEQYF. CDR3 nucleotides: TGTGCCAGCAGTCCCCGGGGGCTAGCCAGGGGTTCCTACGAGCAGTACTTC.

This clonotype was observed at least ten times. V gene TRBV4-1 combines with J gene TRBJ1-2, with D maybe TRBD1 (6 bases). Trimming left V 4 bases short and J 2 bases short, with 20 bases between. This CDR3 has 17 amino acids. CDR1 is MGHRA and CDR2 is YSYEKL in the germline V gene. CDR3 sequence reads: CASSPPFRDTRNYGYTF. CDR3 sequence (DNA): TGCGCCAGCAGCCCTCCCTTCAGGGACACGAGAAACTATGGCTACACCTTC.

This clonotype was counted ten times or more. The CDR3 loop is CASSSLTAEQFF. The CDR3 DNA sequence: TGCGCCAGCAGCTCCCTTACGGCCGAGCAGTTCTTC. The chain carries TRBV5-1 and TRBJ2-1; unclear D gene. Germline V CDR1 and CDR2: SGHRS, YFSETQ. The CDR3 runs 12 residues. V gave up 3 bases and J gave up 10 bases, with 11 bases separating them.

This clonotype has a handful of counts. The V gene is TRBV4-2, the J gene TRBJ2-7; 7 bases are shared with TRBD1. The CDR3 has 15 residues. J gave up 2 bases and V 3 bases, and 7 bases lay outside the gene matches. CDR1 and CDR2 (germline): LGHNA, YNFKEQ. CDR3 nucleotide sequence: TGTGCCAGCAGCCATTTCCGGGACAGACCCTACGAGCAGTACTTC. This sequence encodes CASSHFRDRPYEQYF.

The sample holds many counts of this clonotype. This chain uses TRBV7-2 with TRBJ2-1, with D perhaps TRBD2 (6 bases). Trimming left V 1 base short and J 7 bases short, with 11 bases between. The CDR3 runs 14 residues. Germline values: CDR1 SGHTA, CDR2 FQGNSA. The CDR3 bases are TGTGCCAGCAGCTTAGTTGCGGGAAGGAATGAGCAGTTCTTC. Amino acids: CASSLVAGRNEQFF. Full variable domain (missing parts from reference TRBV7-2 and TRBJ2-1): GAGVSQSPSNKVTEKGKDVELRCDPISGHTALYWYRQSLGQGLEFLIYFQGNSAPDKSGLPSDRFSAERTGGSVSTLTIQRTQQEDSAVYLCASSLVAGRNEQFFGPGTRLTVL.

The V and J genes are TRBV7-9 and TRBJ1-2; TRBD1 matches at 8 bases. This CDR3 is built from 12 residues. J was trimmed by 7 bases and V by 5 bases; bases with no gene match: 3. Germline V gives CDR1 SEHNR, CDR2 FQNEAQ (reference sequence). CDR3 nucleotides: TGTGCCAGCAGCCTGACAGGGGCTGGCTACACCTTC. This sequence encodes CASSLTGAGYTF.

This clonotype turned up a few times. The V and J genes are TRBV20-1 and TRBJ1-2; D ambiguous. The CDR3 totals 12 residues. The germline V and J ends were trimmed by 4 bases and 3 bases, with 9 bases remaining between them. Germline V lookup: CDR1 DFQATT, CDR2 SNEGSKA (reference sequence). The CDR3 region has the DNA TGCAGTGCTAATGGAGACGACTATGGCTACACCTTC. Its translation is CSANGDDYGYTF.

In the case of this clonotype: An end of the junction does not agree with germline; a read error may underlie this. This CDR3 is CAGSAGLAGASNEQFF. The CDR3 nucleotides are TGTGCCGGCAGCGCAGGACTAGCGGGAGCATCGAATGAGCAGTTCTTC. V and J are TRBV7-7 and TRBJ2-1, with 13 bases matching TRBD2. Germline CDR1 and CDR2: SSHAT and FNYEAQ (reference sequence). There are 16 residues in the CDR3.

This clonotype was found many times. J is TRBJ2-2 and V is TRBV11-2, with D unresolved. The germline V gene encodes CDR1 SGHAT and CDR2 FQNNGV. Between the trimmed V and J ends, which lost 1 base and 2 bases, there was a span of 5 bases. The CDR3 has 14 amino acids. This CDR3 reads CASSLGSNTGELFF. CDR3 DNA sequence: TGTGCCAGCAGCTTAGGCTCCAACACCGGGGAGCTGTTTTTT.

This clonotype has more than one count but fewer than ten. The chain joins TRBV29-1 to TRBJ2-7, with D maybe TRBD2 (6 bases). CDR1 is SQVTM, CDR2 ANQGSEA, per germline. The V gene lost 4 bases and the J gene lost 2 bases, with 18 bases spanning the gap. The CDR3 loop spans 15 amino acids. The CDR3 loop reads CSVGLAGRLTYEQYF. The CDR3 DNA reads as TGCAGCGTTGGGCTGGCGGGGCGGTTAACCTACGAGCAGTACTTC.